These 10 T cell receptor beta chains came from one sample sequenced in a study of T cell repertoires in cytomegalovirus infection. MiXCR was run by TCRdb on the reads, yielding one entry per CDR3 protein. The table lists about 600,000 distinct CDR3 sequences, 20% to 25% of them singletons. Sample: CD8+ T cells from PBMCs. All receptors come from a human donor in good health (CMV status not recorded). Some clones in this sample may be carry-over from other donors' samples.

The chain couples TRBV29-1 to TRBJ2-3; D possibly uses TRBD1 or TRBD2 (6 bases each). Trimming pared 3 bases from V and 2 bases from J, leaving 9 bases between. This CDR3 region has 13 residues. Germline-derived CDR1 and CDR2 are SQVTM and ANQGSEA. CDR3 nucleotide sequence: TGCAGCGTTGACGGGGGCACCACAGATACGCAGTATTTT. Translating it yields CSVDGGTTDTQYF.

The chain recombines TRBV20-1 with TRBJ2-7, with 8 bases fitting TRBD2. After removal of 3 bases from V and 1 base from J, the junction contained 2 bases not matched to a gene. The CDR3 totals 13 residues. CDR1 and CDR2 (germline): DFQATT, SNEGSKA (reference sequence). The CDR3 DNA is TGCAGTGCTAGGCGGGGGGAATCCTACGAGCAGTACGTC. Residues: CSARRGESYEQYV.

This clonotype was observed a few times. V usage is TRBV7-2 and J usage is TRBJ2-7; no reliable D call. Germline V CDR1 and CDR2: SGHTA, FQGNSA. CDR3 size: 15 residues. V gave up 1 base and J gave up 2 bases, with 12 bases separating them. CDR3 nucleotides: TGTGCCAGCAGCTTAGAACTGCCGACCCCCTACGAGCAGTACTTC. Translating it yields CASSLELPTPYEQYF. Together with reference TRBV7-2 and TRBJ2-7, the CDR3 gives the full variable domain: GAGVSQSPSNKVTEKGKDVELRCDPISGHTALYWYRQSLGQGLEFLIYFQGNSAPDKSGLPSDRFSAERTGGSVSTLTIQRTQQEDSAVYLCASSLELPTPYEQYFGPGTRLTVT.

This clonotype appeared a few times. A read error is possible here, since a much larger clone lies one base away. The J gene is TRBJ1-1, the V gene TRBV6-6; tentative D call: TRBD1 (5 bases). The CDR3 has 13 residues. Germline V lookup: CDR1 MNHNY, CDR2 SVGAGI (reference sequence). The ends were cut back, 6 bases at V and 3 bases at J, with 11 bases in the middle. CDR3 in amino acids: CASRLRVHTEAFF. The CDR3 nucleotides are TGTGCCAGCAGACTCAGGGTCCACACTGAAGCTTTCTTT.

This clonotype was counted ten times or more. The rearrangement links TRBV24-1 to TRBJ2-7; D unclear. Between the trimmed V and J ends, which lost 9 bases and 3 bases, there was a span of 8 bases. The germline gives CDR1 KGHDR, CDR2 SFDVKD. The CDR3 covers 11 residues. CDR3 region: CATAARYEQYV. Here the CDR3 DNA reads TGTGCCACCGCAGCCCGCTACGAGCAGTACGTC.

The V and J genes are TRBV20-1 and TRBJ2-1, with D unresolved. This CDR3 has 14 amino acids. Germline V gives CDR1 DFQATT, CDR2 SNEGSKA (reference sequence). Trimming took off 3 bases at V and 0 bases at J, with 9 bases between the two ends. The CDR3 nucleotides are TGCAGTGCTAGGCTCCCCAGCTCCTACAATGAGCAGTTCTTC. It codes for CSARLPSSYNEQFF.

As for this clonotype: This may arise from a read error, as a much more abundant clone is one base away. J is TRBJ1-1 and V is TRBV27; tentative D call: TRBD1 (5 bases). This CDR3 comprises 13 residues. V lost 11 bases and J lost 0, with 13 bases in between. CDR1 and CDR2 from the germline V gene are MNHEY and SMNVEV (reference sequence). The CDR3 region has the DNA TGTGCCCGCCGGGACGGCCTGAACACTGAAGCTTTCTTT. Residues: CARRDGLNTEAFF.

Ten or more counts support this clonotype. The rearrangement joins TRBV19 to TRBJ1-5; possible D gene TRBD1, 6 bases. V was clipped by 3 bases and J by 6 bases, with 15 bases between them. This CDR3 is 15 amino acids long. The germline CDR1 and CDR2 sequences are LNHDA and SQIVND (reference sequence). The chain's CDR3 is CASSIGSQGPQPQHF. The CDR3 nucleotides read TGTGCCAGTAGTATTGGTTCACAGGGCCCTCAGCCCCAGCATTTT. The full variable domain, its missing parts supplied by reference TRBV19 and TRBJ1-5, is DGGITQSPKYLFRKEGQNVTLSCEQNLNHDAMYWYRQDPGQGLRLIYYSQIVNDFQKGDIAEGYSVSREKKESFPLTVTSAQKNPTAFYLCASSIGSQGPQPQHFGDGTRLSIL.

The chain combines TRBV20-1 with TRBJ2-1; 8 bases are a match to TRBD2. This CDR3 has 16 amino acids. Looked up from germline, CDR1 is DFQATT and CDR2 is SNEGSKA (reference sequence). After removal of 5 bases from V and 4 bases from J, the junction contained 13 bases not matched to a gene. CDR3 amino acids: CSAPVVRGVLYNEQFF. For the CDR3, the DNA is TGCAGTGCTCCGGTGGTGCGGGGGGTCCTTTACAATGAGCAGTTCTTC.

This rearrangement joins TRBV4-2 to TRBJ2-4; D might be TRBD1 (5 bases). The germline CDR1 and CDR2 sequences are LGHNA and YNFKEQ. The CDR3 contains 13 residues. The V and J ends lost 4 bases and 4 bases respectively, with 8 bases between them. The CDR3 loop reads CASSPPGKNIQYF. CDR3 bases: TGTGCCAGCAGCCCTCCAGGGAAAAACATTCAGTACTTC.